Below, 9 T cell receptor beta chains from the same sample are listed, as sequenced in a study of graft-versus-host responses after intestinal transplantation. The graft tissue was processed, and this released both intraepithelial and lamina propria lymphocytes. TCRdb's table, derived via immunoSEQ multiplex PCR, lists solely in-frame clones and lacks some. The sample records about 18,000 clones, 65% to 90% being singletons. The sequenced sample was ileum tissue, obtained about 19 months after intestinal transplantation. The source of these receptors is a human patient who received an intestinal transplant, so some T cells may come from the graft donor.

The CDR3 nucleotides are TGCGCCAGCAGCGATTTACAGGGACCGAACACTGAAGCTTTCTTT. As protein: CASSDLQGPNTEAFF. The V call is TRBV5-1, the J call TRBJ1-1, with D maybe TRBD1 (6 bases). This CDR3 is built from 15 residues. Trimming took 4 bases from V and 1 from J, leaving 14 bases between them. Germline V gene data show CDR1 as SGHRS and CDR2 as YFSETQ.

The chain employs TRBV7-2 and TRBJ2-7; 8 bases are a match to TRBD1. V gave up 5 bases and J gave up 0 bases; unmatched junction bases: 6. The CDR3 has 15 amino acids. Germline values: CDR1 SGHTA, CDR2 FQGNSA. The CDR3 bases are TGTGCCAGCAGCGTATCGACAGGGGTCTCCTACGAGCAGTACTTC. This translates into CASSVSTGVSYEQYF.

This chain links TRBV29-1 with TRBJ2-2, with 8 nucleotides matching TRBD1. The V gene end was trimmed by 8 bases and the J gene end by 5 bases; junction bases not matched to a gene: 10. The length of the CDR3 is 14 residues. Germline V lookup: CDR1 SQVTM, CDR2 ANQGSEA. The CDR3 bases are TGCAGCTTTATAACAGGGGGGAGGACCGGGGAGCTGTTTTTT. Translated, it gives CSFITGGRTGELFF.

This clone occurred once. The chain couples TRBV27 to TRBJ2-1; D gene unclear. CDR1 is MNHEY and CDR2 is SMNVEV in the germline V gene (reference sequence). The CDR3 spans 14 residues. V was trimmed by 7 bases and J by 1 base, leaving 11 bases between them. This CDR3 reads CASNSLGSYNEQFF. CDR3 coding DNA: TGTGCCAGCAATAGCCTGGGGTCCTACAATGAGCAGTTCTTC.

The rearrangement joins TRBV7-6 to TRBJ2-7; TRBD2 might be the D (5 bases). Germline CDR1 is SGHVS and CDR2 is FNYEAQ. Trimming pared 5 bases from V and 6 bases from J, leaving 14 bases between. This CDR3 region has 13 residues. The CDR3 nucleotides read TGTGCCAGCAGCCTATATTACGGAGGCGAGCAGTACTTC. It is translated as CASSLYYGGEQYF.

V and J are TRBV11-2 and TRBJ2-7; 9 nucleotides agree with TRBD1. V was pared by 1 base and J by 2 bases, with 6 bases of the junction left unmatched. CDR1 is SGHAT and CDR2 is FQNNGV in the germline V gene. The CDR3 consists of 16 residues. CDR3 bases: TGTGCCAGCAGCTTAGTCTGGACAGGGGAAACCTACGAGCAGTACTTC. This translates into CASSLVWTGETYEQYF.

CDR3 sequence (DNA): TGTGCCAGCAGCTTATACGGGACAGCCCAAGAGACCCAGTACTTC. It is translated as CASSLYGTAQETQYF. V and J are TRBV11-1 and TRBJ2-5; the match to TRBD1 covers 7 bases. This CDR3 contains 15 residues. V lost 2 bases, J lost 1 base, and 4 bases stayed unmatched. The germline V gene has CDR1 SGHAT and CDR2 FQDESV (reference sequence).

J is TRBJ2-3 and V is TRBV6-4; TRBD2 matches at 9 bases. CDR3 length equals 14 residues. Germline loops: CDR1 MRHNA, CDR2 SNTAGT. V was clipped by 4 bases and J by 1 base; unmatched bases: 0. The chain's CDR3 is CASSASGGTDTQYF. CDR3 coding DNA: TGTGCCAGCAGTGCTAGCGGGGGCACAGATACGCAGTATTTT.

The chain couples TRBV15 to TRBJ1-2; the match to TRBD1 covers 7 bases. V was pared by 0 bases and J by 3 bases, with 7 bases of the junction left unmatched. The CDR3 runs 16 residues. In germline, CDR1 is LNHNV, CDR2 YYDKDF (reference sequence). In nucleotides, the CDR3 is TGTGCCACCAGCAGAGATGCCGGGACAGTAGACTATGGCTACACCTTC. This gives the protein CATSRDAGTVDYGYTF. The full variable domain, rest sourced from reference TRBV15 and TRBJ1-2, is DAMVIQNPRYQVTQFGKPVTLSCSQTLNHNVMYWYQQKSSQAPKLLFHYYDKDFNNEADTPDNFQSRRPNTSFCFLDIRSPGLGDTAMYLCATSRDAGTVDYGYTFGSGTRLTVV.